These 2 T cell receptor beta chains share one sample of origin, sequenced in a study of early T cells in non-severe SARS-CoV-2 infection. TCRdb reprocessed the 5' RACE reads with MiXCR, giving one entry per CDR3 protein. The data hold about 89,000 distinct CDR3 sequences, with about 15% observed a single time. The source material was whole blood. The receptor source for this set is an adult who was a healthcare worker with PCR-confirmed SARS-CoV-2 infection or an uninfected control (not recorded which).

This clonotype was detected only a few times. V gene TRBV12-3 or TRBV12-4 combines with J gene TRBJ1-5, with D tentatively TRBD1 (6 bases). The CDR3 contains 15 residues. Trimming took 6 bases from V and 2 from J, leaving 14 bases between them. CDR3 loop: CASSPTGAGNQPQHF. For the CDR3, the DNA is TGTGCCAGCAGCCCCACGGGGGCTGGCAATCAGCCCCAGCATTTT.

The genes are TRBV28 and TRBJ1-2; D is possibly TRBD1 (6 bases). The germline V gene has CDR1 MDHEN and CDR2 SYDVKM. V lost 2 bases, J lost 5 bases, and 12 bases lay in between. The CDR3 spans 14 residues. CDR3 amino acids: CASSLGQGTYGYTF. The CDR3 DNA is TGTGCCAGCAGTTTAGGGCAGGGGACTTATGGCTACACCTTC.